The 4 T cell receptor beta chains below come from one sample, sequenced in a study of blood T cell repertoires in COVID-19. TCRdb's copy holds only in-frame clones and misses some; the assay was immunoSEQ multiplex PCR. The sample yields about 220,000 clones, 85% seen once. Sample: peripheral blood. These receptors were taken from a woman between 65 and 79 years old with COVID-19, enrolled during active disease.

This sequence joins TRBV11-2 and TRBJ2-3, with 12 bases lining up with TRBD2. Germline V gene data show CDR1 as SGHAT and CDR2 as FQNNGV. V lost 5 bases, J lost 1 base, and 4 bases stayed unmatched. The CDR3 covers 16 residues. The CDR3 spells CASSPRLAGGTDTQYF. The DNA for the CDR3 is TGTGCCAGCAGCCCGCGACTAGCGGGAGGCACAGATACGCAGTATTTT.

The chain joins TRBV6-2 or TRBV6-3 to TRBJ2-1; perhaps TRBD1 as D (7 bases). The germline V gene has CDR1 MNHEY and CDR2 SVGEGT. There are 15 residues in the CDR3. Trimming stripped 4 bases from V and 0 bases from J, with 10 bases between. CDR3: CASSSGGISYNEQFF. In DNA, the CDR3 is TGTGCCAGCAGTTCAGGGGGGATCTCCTACAATGAGCAGTTCTTC.

The DNA for the CDR3 is TGTGCCAGCAGTTACCAAACGGGGGGGCTTGGAGATACGCAGTATTTT. It translates to CASSYQTGGLGDTQYF. V and J are TRBV6-2 or TRBV6-3 and TRBJ2-3, with 8 positions matching TRBD2. The CDR3 contains 16 residues. Germline trimming cut 2 bases from V and 5 bases from J; bases unmatched to any gene: 9. CDR1 is MNHEY, CDR2 SVGEGT, per germline.

CDR3 bases: TGCGCCAGCAGCTACGAAACACAGGGCTCCTATGGCTACACCTTC. This translates into CASSYETQGSYGYTF. V and J are TRBV5-1 and TRBJ1-2; TRBD1 might be the D (6 bases). Germline CDR1 SGHRS, CDR2 YFSETQ. V lost 3 bases, J lost 4 bases, and 16 bases lay in between. The CDR3 has 15 amino acids.